The rows below give T cell receptor beta chains drawn from one sample of a study of T cell responses to AZD1222 COVID-19 vaccine. Repertoires were generated with immunoSEQ multiplex PCR, while TCRdb's copy carries only in-frame clones and drops some. The sample has 150,000 to 200,000 clones, around 90% seen once. Sample: peripheral blood, taken 28 days after the second AZD1222 dose. Source of these receptors: an adult who received the AZD1222 COVID-19 vaccine. Both conserved end residues are part of each CDR3. A D gene is named only where the DNA matches it firmly. Size tells how often a clone was seen (once, few, many) or the class of an expanded clone, and some rows leave it out.

v_call	d_call	j_call	clone_size	cdr3_nt	cdr3_aa
TRBV7-3	TRBD1	TRBJ1-5	NA	TGTGCCAGCAGCTTAACAGGGGGCGGCAATCAGCCCCAGCATTTT	CASSLTGGGNQPQHF
TRBV7-2	TRBD1	TRBJ1-3	NA	TGTGCCAGCACTCCAGGGGGGGGAAACACCATATATTTT	CASTPGGGNTIYF
TRBV28	TRBD1	TRBJ1-2	NA	TGTGCCAGCATAACAGGGGGCGCGGGGCTTAACTATGGCTACACCTTC	CASITGGAGLNYGYTF
TRBV29-1	NA	TRBJ1-1	NA	TGCAGCGTTGAAGACGCTCGGTGGGGCACAGGGAAAGACGAAAGAGCTTTCTTT	CSVEDARWGTGKDERAFF
TRBV6-6	NA	TRBJ1-2	NA	TGTGCCAGCAGTTACAGGGCTGGAAGCTACACCTTC	CASSYRAGSYTF
TRBV19	TRBD2	TRBJ2-3	NA	TGTGCCAGTAGTAGCGGGAGTTGGGATACGCAGTATTTT	CASSSGSWDTQYF
TRBV6-2/TRBV6-3	NA	TRBJ2-7	NA	TGTGCCAGCAGTTACGCAGGACGGTACGAGCAGTACTTC	CASSYAGRYEQYF
TRBV7-3	TRBD2	TRBJ2-1	NA	TGTGCCAGCAGCTTAGCCCCAGCGGGAGGCCGCAATGAGCAGTTCTTC	CASSLAPAGGRNEQFF
TRBV18	NA	TRBJ1-3	NA	TGTGCCAGCTCACCGGGAGTCTCTGGAAACACCATATATTTT	CASSPGVSGNTIYF
TRBV19	TRBD1	TRBJ1-5	NA	TGTGCCAGTAGCGTGATAGGACAGGGGGACAATCAGCCCCAGCATTTT	CASSVIGQGDNQPQHF
TRBV3-1/TRBV3-2	NA	TRBJ1-6	few	TGTGCCAGCAGCCAAGACGGCCAAATTAGAGGTTCACCCCTCCACTTT	CASSQDGQIRGSPLHF
TRBV4-2	NA	TRBJ2-1	NA	TGTGCCAGCAGCCGGGGGTCCTACAATGAGCAGTTCTTC	CASSRGSYNEQFF
TRBV5-4	NA	TRBJ1-3	NA	TGTGCCAGCAGCTTGGACCCCCGGGGTGGAAACACCATATATTTT	CASSLDPRGGNTIYF
TRBV30	NA	TRBJ1-6	few	TGTGCCTGGACTACGACAGAGGGGAGGAAAAATTCACCCCTCCACTTT	CAWTTTEGRKNSPLHF
TRBV28	TRBD1	TRBJ1-2	NA	TGTGCCAGCAGTCAGGGACAGGCGAACTATGGCTACACCTTC	CASSQGQANYGYTF
TRBV5-1	TRBD2	TRBJ2-1	NA	TGCGCCAGCAGCTTTTCGGGAGGGCCGGGCAATGAGCAGTTCTTC	CASSFSGGPGNEQFF
TRBV27	NA	TRBJ1-1	NA	TGTGCCAGCAGCCACGGGGGTACAGGGAGGACTGAAGCTTTCTTT	CASSHGGTGRTEAFF
TRBV6-2/TRBV6-3	NA	TRBJ2-2	NA	TGTGCCAGCAGTTACTCTGGGGGGGCCGTCGGGGAGCTGTTTTTT	CASSYSGGAVGELFF
TRBV3-1/TRBV3-2	NA	TRBJ1-6	NA	TGTGCCAGCAGCCCAACCGGACAGTTACGCAATTCACCCCTCCACTTT	CASSPTGQLRNSPLHF
TRBV5-6	NA	TRBJ2-3	NA	TGTGCCAGCAGCTTGGCCGGAGCAGGGGTATCGGATACGCAGTATTTT	CASSLAGAGVSDTQYF
TRBV12-5	NA	TRBJ1-5	NA	TGTGCTAGTGGTTTGGAAACATATCAGCCCCAGCATTTT	CASGLETYQPQHF
TRBV6-5	TRBD1	TRBJ1-1	NA	TGTGCCAGCAGCCCCCCTCCGGACAGGGGCACTGAAGCTTTCTTT	CASSPPPDRGTEAFF
TRBV7-8	TRBD1	TRBJ2-1	NA	TGTGCCAGCAGCAAAGGACAGGGAACTGAGCAGTTCTTC	CASSKGQGTEQFF
TRBV9	NA	TRBJ1-2	NA	TGTGCCAGCAGCGTAGCTGTGGGACGGCGGGCTGGCTACACCTTC	CASSVAVGRRAGYTF
TRBV6-5	NA	TRBJ1-5	NA	TGTGCCAGCAGTTTCCTGGAGGGGAATCAGCCCCAGCATTTT	CASSFLEGNQPQHF
TRBV19	TRBD1	TRBJ2-4	NA	TGTGCCACTAACAGGGGAGACCTAGCCAAAAACATTCAGTACTTC	CATNRGDLAKNIQYF
TRBV28	NA	TRBJ2-7	NA	TGTGCCAGCAGTCCTCACTACGAGCAGTACTTC	CASSPHYEQYF
TRBV2	TRBD1	TRBJ2-5	NA	TGTGCCAGCAGTGTCGGACAGGGGGGGCAAGAGACCCAGTACTTC	CASSVGQGGQETQYF
TRBV28	NA	TRBJ1-2	NA	TGTGCCAGCAGTTTACAGTACCAGGGGTATGGCTACACCTTC	CASSLQYQGYGYTF
TRBV19	NA	TRBJ2-5	NA	TGTGCCAGTCCCTTCCCTCCCGCGACTGACCTCCACCAAGAGACCCAGTACTTC	CASPFPPATDLHQETQYF
TRBV2	TRBD1	TRBJ1-5	NA	TGTGCCAGCAGTGGAGGGCAGGGGGCTGGTCAGCCCCAGCATTTT	CASSGGQGAGQPQHF
TRBV29-1	TRBD2	TRBJ2-1	NA	TGCAGCGTTGAAGATCTCCTACGGGGTAGCGGGCCCTACAATGAGCAGTTCTTC	CSVEDLLRGSGPYNEQFF
TRBV18	NA	TRBJ2-2	NA	TGTGCCAGCTCACCCCAACGGGGGAACACCGGGGAGCTGTTTTTT	CASSPQRGNTGELFF
TRBV11-2	NA	TRBJ2-5	NA	TGTGCCAGCAGCTTAGTCGGGGGAAGTCCAGAGACCCAGTACTTC	CASSLVGGSPETQYF
TRBV5-6	NA	TRBJ1-6	NA	TGTGCCAGCAGTCCCTTTCTGGAGTACCTCTATAATTCACCCCTCCACTTT	CASSPFLEYLYNSPLHF
TRBV7-6	TRBD1	TRBJ1-4	NA	TGTGCCAGCAGCGCCAGGACAGGGGTTAATGAAAAACTGTTTTTT	CASSARTGVNEKLFF
TRBV18	NA	TRBJ2-7	NA	TGTGCCAGCTCACCACCGACATCAGGGACCTACGAGCAGTACTTC	CASSPPTSGTYEQYF
TRBV5-4	TRBD1	TRBJ2-7	few	TGTGCCAGCAGCTCGGTCAGGGGGCTTTCCTACGAGCAGTACTTC	CASSSVRGLSYEQYF
TRBV29-1	NA	TRBJ1-3	NA	TGCAGCGTCGATACTGATGCTGGAAACACCATATATTTT	CSVDTDAGNTIYF
TRBV18	NA	TRBJ1-4	NA	TGTGCCAGCTCACCCTCACAGGGTCCTGGTGAAAAACTGTTTTTT	CASSPSQGPGEKLFF
TRBV28	NA	TRBJ1-2	once	TGTGCCAGCACCCTCGGGGGGCGCGCCTATGGCTACACCTTC	CASTLGGRAYGYTF
TRBV14	TRBD2	TRBJ2-7	NA	TGTGCCAGCAGCCCTGCCACCGGACTAGCGGGAGCTGGCTCCTACGAGCAGTACTTC	CASSPATGLAGAGSYEQYF
TRBV27	NA	TRBJ2-1	NA	TGTGCCAGCAGAAGGCTAGCTTCCGATGAGCAGTTCTTC	CASRRLASDEQFF
TRBV27	NA	TRBJ1-5	NA	TGTGCCAGCAGTCGCACTACAGGGCGTCAGCCCCAGCATTTT	CASSRTTGRQPQHF
TRBV7-6	NA	TRBJ1-3	NA	TGTGCCAGCAGCCAATATTCCGGGACAACTGGAAACACCATATATTTT	CASSQYSGTTGNTIYF
TRBV7-8	NA	TRBJ1-1	NA	TGTGCCAGCAGCCCGATGGAGGGACGGAGAGGGAACACTGAAGCTTTCTTT	CASSPMEGRRGNTEAFF
TRBV3-1/TRBV3-2	NA	TRBJ2-2	NA	TGTGCCAGCAGGAGGGACTCGGGCAACACCGGGGAGCTGTTTTTT	CASRRDSGNTGELFF
TRBV10-3	NA	TRBJ1-2	few	TGTGCCATCAGTGAGTCTTTACAGGGCAACTATGGCTACACCTTC	CAISESLQGNYGYTF
TRBV30	NA	TRBJ1-2	NA	TGTGCCTGGAGCAGGACCCCAGGGAACTATGGCTACACCTTC	CAWSRTPGNYGYTF